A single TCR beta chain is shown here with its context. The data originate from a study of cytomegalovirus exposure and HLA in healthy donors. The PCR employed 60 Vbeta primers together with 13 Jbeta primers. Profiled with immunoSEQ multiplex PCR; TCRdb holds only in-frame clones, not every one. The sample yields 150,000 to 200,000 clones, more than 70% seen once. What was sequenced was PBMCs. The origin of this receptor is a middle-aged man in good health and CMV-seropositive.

The CDR3 reads CASSAPGTGRYTF. CDR3 sequence (DNA): TGTGCCAGCAGCGCCCCCGGGACAGGGCGATACACCTTC. The chain has TRBV7-9 and TRBJ1-2, with 9 nucleotides matching TRBD1. This CDR3 comprises 13 residues. J was trimmed by 11 bases and V by 5 bases; bases with no gene match: 9. Germline-derived CDR1 and CDR2 are SEHNR and FQNEAQ (reference sequence).